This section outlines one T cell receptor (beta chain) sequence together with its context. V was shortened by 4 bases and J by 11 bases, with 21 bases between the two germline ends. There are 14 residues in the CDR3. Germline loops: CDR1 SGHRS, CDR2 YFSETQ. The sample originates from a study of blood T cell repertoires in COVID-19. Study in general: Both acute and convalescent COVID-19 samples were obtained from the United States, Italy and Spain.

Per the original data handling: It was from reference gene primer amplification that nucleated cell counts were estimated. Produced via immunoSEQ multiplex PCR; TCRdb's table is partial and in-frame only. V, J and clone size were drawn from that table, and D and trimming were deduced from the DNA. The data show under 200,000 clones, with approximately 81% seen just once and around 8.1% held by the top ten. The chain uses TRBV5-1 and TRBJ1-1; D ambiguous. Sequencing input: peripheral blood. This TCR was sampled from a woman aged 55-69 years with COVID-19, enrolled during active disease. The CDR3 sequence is CASSRSAYEGSAFF. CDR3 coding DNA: TGCGCCAGCAGCCGATCCGCTTATGAGGGCAGCGCTTTCTTT.